This section outlines one T cell receptor (beta chain) sequence together with its context. Its target is unknown. Every single patient, without exception, relapsed after autologous stem cell transplantation, and brentuximab vedotin exposure varied. Magnetic negative selection was used to purify CD4+ T cells from thawed PBMCs. CDR1 is ENHRY, CDR2 SYGVKD, per germline. The ends were cut back, 0 bases at V and 4 bases at J, with 4 bases in the middle. CDR3 length equals 12 residues. The data were obtained in a study of PD-1 blockade in classical Hodgkin lymphoma. Broader study findings: Relapsed/refractory patients reportedly had the lowest baseline TCR diversity, below newly diagnosed patients, who were below healthy donors. The diversity seen at baseline in complete responders resembled that of newly diagnosed patients.

Clones were sequenced by immunoSEQ multiplex PCR, and TCRdb holds only the in-frame ones, with some missing. Of over 25,000 clones in the sample, 65% to 80% were seen once. Source: CD4+ T cells from blood, taken at baseline. The V and J genes are TRBV10-3 and TRBJ2-7, with D unclear. The clonotype was recovered from a human donor with classical Hodgkin lymphoma. CDR3 DNA: TGTGCCATCAGTGAGTCCGGTTACGAGCAGTACTTC. Residues: CAISESGYEQYF.